This is a list of T cell receptor beta chains from one sample in a study of shared clonotypes between healthy human individuals. The table came from immunoSEQ multiplex PCR; TCRdb's copy has only in-frame clones and leaves some out. The table lists about 2.1 million clones, 93% of them singletons. The sample comprised naive CD8+ T cells from PBMCs. The receptors were sampled from a man between 18 and 29 years old in good health. Some clones in this sample may be carry-over from other donors' samples. CDR3s include the opening cysteine and the closing phenylalanine or tryptophan. A D gene is named only where the DNA matches it firmly. Clone size appears in some rows only: once, few, many, or a class for an expanded clone.

>NA|TRBV27|NA|TRBJ2-5
TGTGCCAGCAGTACGGGACACATCCAAGAGACCCAGTACTTC
CASSTGHIQETQYF
>NA|TRBV27|NA|TRBJ1-4
TGTGCCAGCAGTTTATCCCCATCTGCAACTAATGAAAAACTGTTTTTT
CASSLSPSATNEKLFF
>NA|TRBV5-1|TRBD1|TRBJ2-2
TGCGCCAGCAGCTTGGGGCAGGGGGCGGCCGGGGAGCTGTTTTTT
CASSLGQGAAGELFF
>NA|TRBV5-4|NA|TRBJ1-3
TGTGCCAGCAGACCGGAGGCCTCCTCTGGAAACACCATATATTTT
CASRPEASSGNTIYF
>once|TRBV28|NA|TRBJ2-7
TGTGCCAGCAGTTTAGGGCCCGAATCCTCCTACGAGCAGTACTTC
CASSLGPESSYEQYF
>NA|TRBV9|TRBD2|TRBJ2-1
TGTGCCAGCAGCAGTACTAGCGGGAGGGCCTCGACCTACAATGAGCAGTTCTTC
CASSSTSGRASTYNEQFF
>NA|TRBV28|NA|TRBJ2-1
TGTGCCAGCAGTTTACGGCAGGTGTCGAGCTCCTACAATGAGCAGTTCTTC
CASSLRQVSSSYNEQFF
>NA|TRBV28|TRBD1|TRBJ1-5
TGTGCCAGCAGTTTGGACAGGGAAAATCAGCCCCAGCATTTT
CASSLDRENQPQHF
>NA|TRBV7-9|NA|TRBJ2-2
TGTGCCAGCAGCTTATTACCCGGGGAGCTGTTTTTT
CASSLLPGELFF
>NA|TRBV27|NA|TRBJ2-7
TGTGCCAGCAGTTCTCCCCAGGGACTGTACGAGCAGTACTTC
CASSSPQGLYEQYF
>NA|TRBV25-1|NA|TRBJ1-2
TGTGCCAGCAGTGGGACGGAACTCTATGGCTACACCTTC
CASSGTELYGYTF
>NA|TRBV27|NA|TRBJ2-7
TGTGCCAGCAGTTTGGGGCACGGATCCTACGAGCAGTACTTC
CASSLGHGSYEQYF
>NA|TRBV5-1|NA|TRBJ1-1
TGCGCCAGCACCACCCCACCCCAGGTAAGGGGGAACACTGAAGCTTTCTTT
CASTTPPQVRGNTEAFF
>NA|TRBV27|TRBD1|TRBJ1-2
TGTGCCAGCAGTTTTTCTGGACAGGGGGATCTAAACTATGGCTACACCTTC
CASSFSGQGDLNYGYTF
>NA|TRBV9|TRBD1|TRBJ1-1
TGTGCCAGCAGCGGACAGGGGACTGAAGCTTTCTTT
CASSGQGTEAFF